Given below is one T cell receptor beta chain in context. Antigen unknown. This sample is drawn from a study of shared clonotypes between healthy human individuals. Findings and limits, study-wide: Clonotype sharing among the donors was expected to vary with sequencing depth.

Germline V gene lookup returns CDR1 SNHLY and CDR2 FYNNEI. Trimming left V 3 bases short and J 10 bases short, with 6 bases between. CDR3 length equals 10 residues. Method: immunoSEQ multiplex PCR; TCRdb's copy keeps in-frame clones and lacks some. Here the sample spans 2 million to 2.5 million clones, approximately 94% being singletons. As defined, naive CD8 cells were CD45RO-negative and positively selected for CCR7, with terminally differentiated effector memory CD45RA+ cells excluded. The chain carries TRBV2 and TRBJ2-5; D is ambiguous. The receptor was isolated from a man younger than 30 in good health. Some clones in this sample may be carry-over from other donors' samples. The specimen sequenced was naive CD8+ T cells from PBMCs. CDR3 residues: CASSDHHQYF. For the CDR3, the DNA is TGTGCCAGCAGTGATCACCACCAGTACTTC.